This is a list of T cell receptor beta chains from one sample in a study of T-cell memory formation after mild COVID-19. TCRdb re-analysed the 5' RACE reads in MiXCR, keeping a single row per CDR3 protein. The sample comprises fewer than 350,000 distinct CDR3 sequences, under 8.5% of which are singletons, and around a fifth rests with the top ten. Sequencing was done on a sample of PBMCs or a T cell subset sorted from them (not recorded which). These receptors were taken from a young man who had mild COVID-19 (a few samples of this study predate the infection). Cell type and time point are not known. The CDR3 runs from the conserved cysteine through the conserved F or W. D genes are given only for firm matches. Rows may omit the clone size; those that give it use once, few, many or a size class.

V: TRBV6-6
size: many
J: TRBJ1-6
D: TRBD1
length: 16
CDR3: CASSPGEWTGNSPLHF
DNA: TGTGCCAGCAGTCCAGGTGAATGGACAGGGAATTCACCCCTCCACTTT

V: TRBV12-3/TRBV12-4
size: -
J: TRBJ1-6
D: TRBD1
length: 17
CDR3: CASSFGQVRVPRSPLHF
DNA: TGTGCCAGCAGTTTCGGACAGGTTCGAGTCCCTCGTTCACCCCTCCACTTT

V: TRBV12-3/TRBV12-4
size: many
J: TRBJ1-1
D: -
length: 13
CDR3: CASKPWRVPEAFF
DNA: TGTGCCAGCAAACCTTGGCGAGTCCCTGAAGCTTTCTTT

V: TRBV5-4
size: -
J: TRBJ2-1
D: -
length: 16
CDR3: CASSLDMQGTYNEQFF
DNA: TGTGCCAGCAGCTTGGATATGCAGGGGACCTACAATGAGCAGTTCTTC

V: TRBV29-1
size: few
J: TRBJ2-1
D: -
length: 12
CDR3: CSVDGNYNEQFF
DNA: TGCAGCGTTGATGGCAACTACAATGAGCAGTTCTTC

V: TRBV5-1
size: few
J: TRBJ2-1
D: TRBD2
length: 19
CDR3: CASSFMPSPAGYGNNEQFF
DNA: TGCGCCAGCAGCTTCATGCCCTCTCCAGCGGGGTACGGTAACAATGAGCAGTTCTTC

V: TRBV7-9
size: -
J: TRBJ2-5
D: -
length: 15
CDR3: CASSLSGDGQETQYF
DNA: TGTGCCAGCAGCTTATCAGGGGACGGGCAAGAGACCCAGTACTTC

V: TRBV4-1
size: few
J: TRBJ2-7
D: -
length: 17
CDR3: CASSQGGLTGSSYEQYF
DNA: TGCGCCAGCAGCCAAGGGGGGTTAACAGGAAGCTCCTACGAGCAGTACTTC

V: TRBV7-3
size: few
J: TRBJ2-5
D: TRBD2
length: 16
CDR3: CASSLMSGGAGETQYF
DNA: TGTGCCAGCAGCTTAATGAGCGGGGGGGCCGGGGAGACCCAGTACTTC

V: TRBV29-1
size: -
J: TRBJ2-3
D: -
length: 15
CDR3: CSVAVAQGPTDTQYF
DNA: TGCAGCGTTGCCGTCGCGCAGGGGCCAACAGATACGCAGTATTTT

V: TRBV19
size: few
J: TRBJ1-5
D: -
length: 17
CDR3: CASSIPSRGLGNQPQHF
DNA: TGTGCCAGTAGTATACCCTCCCGGGGTTTAGGCAATCAGCCCCAGCATTTT

V: TRBV3-1
size: many
J: TRBJ1-1
D: -
length: 15
CDR3: CASSQVSRVNTEAFF
DNA: TGTGCCAGCAGCCAAGTTTCCAGAGTCAACACTGAAGCTTTCTTT

V: TRBV5-1
size: -
J: TRBJ2-6
D: -
length: 15
CDR3: CASSTGAAGANVLTF
DNA: TGCGCCAGCAGCACCGGGGCGGCTGGGGCCAACGTCCTGACTTTC

V: TRBV20-1
size: -
J: TRBJ1-2
D: -
length: 13
CDR3: CPQPSPRGYGYTF
DNA: TGCCCCCAACCGTCTCCCAGGGGCTATGGCTACACCTTC

V: TRBV20-1
size: many
J: TRBJ2-3
D: -
length: 12
CDR3: CSATRNTDTQYF
DNA: TGCAGTGCTACCCGCAACACAGATACGCAGTATTTT

V: TRBV4-3
size: -
J: TRBJ2-3
D: TRBD2
length: 19
CDR3: CASSQGSSGGTSSTDTQYF
DNA: TGCGCCAGCAGCCAAGGTAGTAGCGGGGGGACCTCTAGCACAGATACGCAGTATTTT

V: TRBV15
size: few
J: TRBJ1-6
D: -
length: 15
CDR3: CATSRGGPGNSPLHF
DNA: TGTGCCACCAGCAGAGGCGGGCCCGGTAATTCACCCCTCCACTTT

V: TRBV20-1
size: -
J: TRBJ1-1
D: -
length: 14
CDR3: CSARIGHMNTEAFF
DNA: TGCAGTGCTAGGATCGGACATATGAACACTGAAGCTTTCTTT

V: TRBV4-2
size: -
J: TRBJ2-1
D: TRBD2
length: 14
CDR3: CASSQTGLDDEQFF
DNA: TGTGCCAGCAGCCAGACCGGACTAGACGATGAGCAGTTCTTC

V: TRBV5-1
size: many
J: TRBJ2-5
D: -
length: 13
CDR3: CASSFTRVETQYF
DNA: TGCGCCAGCAGCTTTACGAGGGTGGAGACCCAGTACTTC

V: TRBV7-2
size: few
J: TRBJ1-2
D: -
length: 13
CDR3: CASSLGQLYGYTF
DNA: TGTGCCAGCAGCTTAGGACAGCTCTATGGCTACACCTTC

V: TRBV10-2
size: few
J: TRBJ2-2
D: -
length: 14
CDR3: CASTETTNTGELFF
DNA: TGCGCCAGCACAGAGACTACGAACACCGGGGAGCTGTTTTTT

V: TRBV9
size: -
J: TRBJ2-2
D: -
length: 15
CDR3: CASSQDTANTGELFF
DNA: TGTGCCAGCAGCCAAGACACCGCGAACACCGGGGAGCTGTTTTTT

V: TRBV7-9
size: many
J: TRBJ1-5
D: -
length: 13
CDR3: CASSLEGGQPQHF
DNA: TGTGCCAGCAGTTTAGAGGGGGGTCAGCCCCAGCATTTT

V: TRBV7-2
size: many
J: TRBJ2-2
D: TRBD2
length: 16
CDR3: CASSLFGTRDTGELFF
DNA: TGTGCCAGCAGCTTATTCGGGACTAGAGACACCGGGGAGCTGTTTTTT